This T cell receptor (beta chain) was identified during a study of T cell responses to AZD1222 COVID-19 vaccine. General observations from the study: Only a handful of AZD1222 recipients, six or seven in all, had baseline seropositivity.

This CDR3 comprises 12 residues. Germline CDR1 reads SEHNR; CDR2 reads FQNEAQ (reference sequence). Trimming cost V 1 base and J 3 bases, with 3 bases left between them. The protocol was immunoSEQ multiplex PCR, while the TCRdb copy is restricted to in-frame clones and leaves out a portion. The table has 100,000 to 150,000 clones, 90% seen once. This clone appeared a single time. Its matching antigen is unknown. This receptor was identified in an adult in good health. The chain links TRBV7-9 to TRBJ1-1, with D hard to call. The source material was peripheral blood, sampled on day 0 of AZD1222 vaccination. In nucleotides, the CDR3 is TGTGCCAGCAGCTTAGTAGACACTGAAGCTTTCTTT. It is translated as CASSLVDTEAFF.